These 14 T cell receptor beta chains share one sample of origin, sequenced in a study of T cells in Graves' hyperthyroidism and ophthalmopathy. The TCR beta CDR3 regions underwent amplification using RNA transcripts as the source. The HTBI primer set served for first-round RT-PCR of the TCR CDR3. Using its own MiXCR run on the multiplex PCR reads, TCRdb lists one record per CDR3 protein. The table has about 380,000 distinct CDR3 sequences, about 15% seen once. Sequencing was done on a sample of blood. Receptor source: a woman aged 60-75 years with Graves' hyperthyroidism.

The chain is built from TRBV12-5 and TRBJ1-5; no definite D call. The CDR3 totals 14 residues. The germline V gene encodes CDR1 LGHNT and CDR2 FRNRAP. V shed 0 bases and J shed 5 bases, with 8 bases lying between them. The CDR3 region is CASGLVRNDQPQHF. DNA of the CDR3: TGTGCTAGTGGTTTGGTACGCAACGATCAGCCCCAGCATTTT.

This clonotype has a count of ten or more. As DNA, the CDR3 is TGTGCCAGCAGTTTGGCGGGTTCACCCCTCCACTTT. Amino acid sequence: CASSLAGSPLHF. The chain recombines TRBV27 with TRBJ1-6; D gene uncertain. CDR3 size: 12 residues. The V and J ends lost 3 bases and 9 bases respectively, with 6 bases between them. Germline lookup yields CDR1 MNHEY and CDR2 SMNVEV (reference sequence).

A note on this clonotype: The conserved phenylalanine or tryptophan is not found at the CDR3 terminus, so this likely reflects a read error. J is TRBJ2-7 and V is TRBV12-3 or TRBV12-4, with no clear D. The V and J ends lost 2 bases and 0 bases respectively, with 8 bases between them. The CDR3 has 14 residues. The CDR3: CASSLSSASYEQYS. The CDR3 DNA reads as TGTGCCAGCAGTTTATCCAGCGCCTCCTACGAGCAGTACTCC.

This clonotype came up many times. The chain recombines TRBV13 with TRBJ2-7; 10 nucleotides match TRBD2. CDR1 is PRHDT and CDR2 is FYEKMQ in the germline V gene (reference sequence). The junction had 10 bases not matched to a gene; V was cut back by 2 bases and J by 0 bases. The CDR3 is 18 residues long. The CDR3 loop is CASSLLGLAESSSYEQYF. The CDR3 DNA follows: TGTGCCAGCAGCTTATTAGGACTAGCGGAATCTAGCTCCTACGAGCAGTACTTC.

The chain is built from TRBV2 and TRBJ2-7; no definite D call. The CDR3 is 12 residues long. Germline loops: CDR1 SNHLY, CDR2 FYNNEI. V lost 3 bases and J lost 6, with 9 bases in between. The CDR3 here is CASSDTASEQYF. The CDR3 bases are TGTGCCAGCAGTGATACAGCCTCCGAGCAGTACTTC.

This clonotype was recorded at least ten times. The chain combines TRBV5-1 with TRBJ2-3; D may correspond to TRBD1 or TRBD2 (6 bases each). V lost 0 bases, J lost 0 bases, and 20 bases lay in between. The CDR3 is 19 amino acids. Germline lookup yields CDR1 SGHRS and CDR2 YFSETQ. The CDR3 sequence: CASSLEGGQAASSTDTQYF. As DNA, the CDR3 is TGCGCCAGCAGCTTGGAGGGGGGCCAAGCGGCCTCTAGCACAGATACGCAGTATTTT.

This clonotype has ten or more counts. In nucleotides, the CDR3 is TGCAGCGTTGGGCGGGAATCCTACAATGAGCAGTTCTTC. This translates into CSVGRESYNEQFF. The rearrangement uses TRBV29-1 and TRBJ2-1, with TRBD2 as a possible D gene (6 bases). The CDR3 spans 13 residues. V shed 4 bases and J shed 1 base, with 8 bases lying between them. The V gene's germline CDR1 is SQVTM and CDR2 ANQGSEA.

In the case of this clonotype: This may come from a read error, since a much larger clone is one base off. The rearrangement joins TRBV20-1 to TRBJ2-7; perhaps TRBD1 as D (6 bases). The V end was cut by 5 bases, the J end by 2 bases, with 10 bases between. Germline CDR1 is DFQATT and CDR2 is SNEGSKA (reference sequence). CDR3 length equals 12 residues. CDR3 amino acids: CSAGGFTYEQYF. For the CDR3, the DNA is TGCAGTGCTGGGGGCTTTACCTACGAGCAGTACTTC.

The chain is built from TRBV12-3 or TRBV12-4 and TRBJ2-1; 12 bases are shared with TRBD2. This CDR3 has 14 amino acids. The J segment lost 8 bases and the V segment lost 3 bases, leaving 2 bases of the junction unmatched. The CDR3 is CASSLRTSGDEQFF. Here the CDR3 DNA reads TGTGCCAGCAGTTTGCGGACTAGCGGGGATGAGCAGTTCTTC.

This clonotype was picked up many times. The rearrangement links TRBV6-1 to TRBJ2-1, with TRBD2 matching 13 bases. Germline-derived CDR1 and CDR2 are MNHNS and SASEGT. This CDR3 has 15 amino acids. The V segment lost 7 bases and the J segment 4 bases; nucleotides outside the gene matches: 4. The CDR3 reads CASTKGLAGYNEQFF. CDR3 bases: TGTGCCAGCACCAAGGGACTAGCGGGGTACAATGAGCAGTTCTTC.

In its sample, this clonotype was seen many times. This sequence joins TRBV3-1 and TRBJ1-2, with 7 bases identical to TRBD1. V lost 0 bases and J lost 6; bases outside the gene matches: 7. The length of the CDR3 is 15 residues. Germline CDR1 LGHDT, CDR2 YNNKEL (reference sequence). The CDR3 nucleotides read TGTGCCAGCAGCCAAGACCCAGACAGGGCGGATGGCTACACCTTC. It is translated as CASSQDPDRADGYTF.

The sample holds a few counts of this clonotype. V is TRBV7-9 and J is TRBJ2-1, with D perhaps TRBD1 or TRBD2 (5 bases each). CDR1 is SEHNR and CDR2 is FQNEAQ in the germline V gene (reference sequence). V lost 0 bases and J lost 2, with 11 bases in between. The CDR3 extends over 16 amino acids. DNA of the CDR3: TGTGCCAGCAGCTTAGCGCGACGGGGACCCTACAATGAGCAGTTCTTC. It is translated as CASSLARRGPYNEQFF.

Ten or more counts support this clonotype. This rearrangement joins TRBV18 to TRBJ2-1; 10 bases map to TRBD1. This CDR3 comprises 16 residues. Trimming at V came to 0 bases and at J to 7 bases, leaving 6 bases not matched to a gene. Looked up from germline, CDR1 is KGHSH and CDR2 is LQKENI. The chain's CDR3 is CASSPPWGQGQNEQFF. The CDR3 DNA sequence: TGTGCCAGCTCACCACCGTGGGGACAGGGGCAGAATGAGCAGTTCTTC.

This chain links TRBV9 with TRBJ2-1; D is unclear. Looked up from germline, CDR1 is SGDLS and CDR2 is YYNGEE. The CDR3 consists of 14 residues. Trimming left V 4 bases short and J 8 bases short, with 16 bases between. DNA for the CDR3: TGTGCCAGCAGCTTTACGACGTTGTACGATGAGCAGTTCTTC. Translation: CASSFTTLYDEQFF.